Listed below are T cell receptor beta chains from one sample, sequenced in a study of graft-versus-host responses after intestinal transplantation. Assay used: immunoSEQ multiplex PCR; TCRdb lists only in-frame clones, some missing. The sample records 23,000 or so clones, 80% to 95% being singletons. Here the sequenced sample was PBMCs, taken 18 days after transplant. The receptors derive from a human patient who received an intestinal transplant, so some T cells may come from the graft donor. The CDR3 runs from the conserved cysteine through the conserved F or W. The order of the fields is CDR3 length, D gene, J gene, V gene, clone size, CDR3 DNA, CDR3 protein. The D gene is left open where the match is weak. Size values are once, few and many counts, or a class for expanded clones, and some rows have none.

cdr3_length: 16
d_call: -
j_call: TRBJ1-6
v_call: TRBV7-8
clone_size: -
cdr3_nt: TGTGCCAGCAGCTTAGAAGTATGGGAGGGGAATTCACCCCTCCACTTT
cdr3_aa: CASSLEVWEGNSPLHF

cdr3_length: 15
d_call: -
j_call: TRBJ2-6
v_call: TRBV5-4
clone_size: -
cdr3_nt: TGTGCCATACCCAGGGAAATTGCTGGGGCCAACGTCCTGACTTTC
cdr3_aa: CAIPREIAGANVLTF

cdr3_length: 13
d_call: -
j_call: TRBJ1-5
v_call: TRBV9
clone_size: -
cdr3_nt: TGTGCCAGTGTCTGGGAGGCCTATCAGCCCCAGCATTTT
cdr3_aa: CASVWEAYQPQHF

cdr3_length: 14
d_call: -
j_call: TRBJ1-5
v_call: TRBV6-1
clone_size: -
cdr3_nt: TGTGCCAGCAGTGAATGGGGGGGAGATCAGCCCCAGCATTTT
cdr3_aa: CASSEWGGDQPQHF

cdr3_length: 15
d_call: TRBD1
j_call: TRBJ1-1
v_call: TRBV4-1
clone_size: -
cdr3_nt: TGCGCCAGCAGCCAGTCGACAGGGGTGAACACTGAAGCTTTCTTT
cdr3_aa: CASSQSTGVNTEAFF

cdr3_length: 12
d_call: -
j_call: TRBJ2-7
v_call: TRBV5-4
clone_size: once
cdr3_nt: TGTGCCAGCAGCACGGGACTGTACGAGCAGTACTTC
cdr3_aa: CASSTGLYEQYF

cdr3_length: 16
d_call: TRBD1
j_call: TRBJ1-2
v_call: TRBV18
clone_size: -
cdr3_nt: TGTGCCAGCTCACCACGGGGACAGAACCTCCTCTATGGCTACACCTTC
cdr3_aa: CASSPRGQNLLYGYTF

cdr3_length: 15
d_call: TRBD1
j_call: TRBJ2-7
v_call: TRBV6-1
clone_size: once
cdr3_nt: TGTGCCAGCAGTGCCGGGACAGGGAGGATCTACGAGCAGTACTTC
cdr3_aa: CASSAGTGRIYEQYF

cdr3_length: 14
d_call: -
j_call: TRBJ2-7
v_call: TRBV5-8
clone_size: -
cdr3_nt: TGTGCCAGCAGCTTGGTTGACAGCTCCTACGAGCAGTACTTC
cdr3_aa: CASSLVDSSYEQYF

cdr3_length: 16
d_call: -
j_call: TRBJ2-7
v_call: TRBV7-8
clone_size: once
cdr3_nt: TGTGCCAGCAGCTTTAACCGGGACGGGAGCTCCTACGAGCAGTACTTC
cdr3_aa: CASSFNRDGSSYEQYF

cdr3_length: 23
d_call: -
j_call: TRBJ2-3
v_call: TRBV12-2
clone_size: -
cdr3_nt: TGTGCAAGTCGCTTAATGGCAGCTTCAGTTGCCTTAGCGGGGGTACAGAAAACAGATACGCAGTATTTT
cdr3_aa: CASRLMAASVALAGVQKTDTQYF

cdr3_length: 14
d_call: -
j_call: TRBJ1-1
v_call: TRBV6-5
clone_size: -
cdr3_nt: TGTGCCAGCAGTCCAGACAGGCTGAACACTGAAGCTTTCTTT
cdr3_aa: CASSPDRLNTEAFF

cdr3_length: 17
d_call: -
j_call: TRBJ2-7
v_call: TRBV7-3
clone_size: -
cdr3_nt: TGTGCCAGCAGCTTAACGTCGGGACACCAACTCTCTTACGAGCAGTACTTC
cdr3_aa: CASSLTSGHQLSYEQYF

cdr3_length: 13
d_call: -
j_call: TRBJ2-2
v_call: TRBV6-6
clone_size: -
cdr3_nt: TGTGCCAGCAGTACAGGCAACACCGGGGAGCTGTTTTTT
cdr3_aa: CASSTGNTGELFF

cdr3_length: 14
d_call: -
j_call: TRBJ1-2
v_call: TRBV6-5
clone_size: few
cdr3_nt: TGTGCCAGCAGTTACTCGGCAACTAACTATGGCTACACCTTC
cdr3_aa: CASSYSATNYGYTF

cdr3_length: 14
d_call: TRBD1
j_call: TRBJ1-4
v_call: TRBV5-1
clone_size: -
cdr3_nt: TGCGCCAGCAGTTCGGACAGGGGTGGTGAAAAACTGTTTTTT
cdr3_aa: CASSSDRGGEKLFF

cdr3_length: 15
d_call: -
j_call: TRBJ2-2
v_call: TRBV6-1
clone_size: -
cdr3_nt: TGTGCCAGCAGCGAACCGGGCCGATCGAGGGGGGAGCTGTTTTTT
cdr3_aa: CASSEPGRSRGELFF

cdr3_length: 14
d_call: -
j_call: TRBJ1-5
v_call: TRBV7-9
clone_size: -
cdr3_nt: TGTGCCAGCAGCCCTAGGGGGAGCAATCAGCCCCAGCATTTT
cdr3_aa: CASSPRGSNQPQHF

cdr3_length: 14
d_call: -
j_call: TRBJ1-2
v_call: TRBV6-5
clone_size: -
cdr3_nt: TGTGCCAGCAGTCCTGGGGGCAGCCACTATGGCTACACCTTC
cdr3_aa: CASSPGGSHYGYTF

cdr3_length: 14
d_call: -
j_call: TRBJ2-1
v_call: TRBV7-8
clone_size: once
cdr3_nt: TGTGCCAGCAGCTTAGCTAGGCTATACAATGAGCAGTTCTTC
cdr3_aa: CASSLARLYNEQFF

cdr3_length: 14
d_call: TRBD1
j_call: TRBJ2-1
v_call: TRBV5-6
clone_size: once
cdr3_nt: TGTGCCAGCAGCCCGACAGGGAACATCGATGAGCAGTTCTTC
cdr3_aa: CASSPTGNIDEQFF

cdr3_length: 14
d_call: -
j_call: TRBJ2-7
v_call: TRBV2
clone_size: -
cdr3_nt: TGTGCCAGCACTCCCCCAGGGTTCCCCTACGAGCAGTACTTC
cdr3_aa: CASTPPGFPYEQYF

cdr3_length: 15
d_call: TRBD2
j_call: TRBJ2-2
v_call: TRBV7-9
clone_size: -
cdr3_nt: TGTGCCAGCCGGCTTAGCGGGGTCCCCACCGGGGAGCTGTTTTTT
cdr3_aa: CASRLSGVPTGELFF

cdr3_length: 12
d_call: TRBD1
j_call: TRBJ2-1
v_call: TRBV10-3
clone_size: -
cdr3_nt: TGTGCCATCAGACAGGGGTTGGATGAGCAGTTCTTC
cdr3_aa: CAIRQGLDEQFF

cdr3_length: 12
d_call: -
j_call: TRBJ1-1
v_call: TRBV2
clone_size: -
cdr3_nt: TGTGCCAGCAGTGAGGCACCAACTGAAGCTTTCTTT
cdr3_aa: CASSEAPTEAFF

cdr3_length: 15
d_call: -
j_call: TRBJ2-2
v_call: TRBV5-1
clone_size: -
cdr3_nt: TGCGCCAGCAGCTTTGGGGAGTCGAACACCGGGGAGCTGTTTTTT
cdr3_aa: CASSFGESNTGELFF

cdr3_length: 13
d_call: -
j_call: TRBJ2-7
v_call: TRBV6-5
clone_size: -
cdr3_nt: TGTGCCAGCAGTATTAACCAGGGCGGCGAGCAGTACTTC
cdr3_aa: CASSINQGGEQYF

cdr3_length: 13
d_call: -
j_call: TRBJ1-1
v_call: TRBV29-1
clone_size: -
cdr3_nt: TGCAGCGTGGGTGGCAGCCGAAACACTGAAGCTTTCTTT
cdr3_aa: CSVGGSRNTEAFF

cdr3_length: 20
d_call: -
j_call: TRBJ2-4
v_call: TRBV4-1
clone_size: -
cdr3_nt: TGCGCCAGCAGCCAAGAACACTTCGACTCGGGGTCCCCAGCCAAAAACATTCAGTACTTC
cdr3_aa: CASSQEHFDSGSPAKNIQYF

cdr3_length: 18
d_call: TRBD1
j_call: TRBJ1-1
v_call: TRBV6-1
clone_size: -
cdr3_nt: TGTGCCAGCAGTGATATACTCAACAGGGGGCAAGGGAACACTGAAGCTTTCTTT
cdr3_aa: CASSDILNRGQGNTEAFF

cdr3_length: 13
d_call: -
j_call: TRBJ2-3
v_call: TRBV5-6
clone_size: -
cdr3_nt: TGTGCCAGCAGCTTAGCGGCCACAGATACGCAGTATTTT
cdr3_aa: CASSLAATDTQYF

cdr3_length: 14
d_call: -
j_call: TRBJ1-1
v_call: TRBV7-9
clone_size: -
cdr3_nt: TGTGCCAGCAGCTTAGTGGTCGGGGACACTGAAGCTTTCTTT
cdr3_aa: CASSLVVGDTEAFF

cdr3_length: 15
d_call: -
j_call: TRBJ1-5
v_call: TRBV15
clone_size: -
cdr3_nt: TGTGCCACCAGCAGAAACAGGGTCGGCAATCAGCCCCAGCATTTT
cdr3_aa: CATSRNRVGNQPQHF

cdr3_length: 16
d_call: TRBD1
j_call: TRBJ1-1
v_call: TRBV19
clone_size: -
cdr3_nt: TGTGCCAGTAGTTTTAGACGACAGGGCGAGAACACTGAAGCTTTCTTT
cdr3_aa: CASSFRRQGENTEAFF

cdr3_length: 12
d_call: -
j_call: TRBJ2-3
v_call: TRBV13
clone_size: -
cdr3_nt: TGTGCCAGCAGCGACCGGGTGGATACGCAGTATTTT
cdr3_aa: CASSDRVDTQYF

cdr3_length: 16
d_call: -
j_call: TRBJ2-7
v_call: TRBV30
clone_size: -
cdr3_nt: TGTGCCTGGAGTGGCATCAACAGGGCCAAACCCTACGAGCAGTACTTC
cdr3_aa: CAWSGINRAKPYEQYF

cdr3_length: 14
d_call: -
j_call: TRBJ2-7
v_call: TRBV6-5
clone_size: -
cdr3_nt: TGTGCCAGCAGTGGGGTGTCTATCTCCTACGAGCAGTACTTC
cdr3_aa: CASSGVSISYEQYF

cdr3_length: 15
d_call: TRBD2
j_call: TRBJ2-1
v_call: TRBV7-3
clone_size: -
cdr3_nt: TGTGCCAGCAGCTTGGGACTAGGGGATTACAATGAGCAGTTCTTC
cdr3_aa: CASSLGLGDYNEQFF

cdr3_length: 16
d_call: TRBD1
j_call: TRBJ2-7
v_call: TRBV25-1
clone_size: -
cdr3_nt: TGTGCCAGCAGTGACCGTCCTGGACAGGGATCCTACGAGCAGTACTTC
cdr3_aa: CASSDRPGQGSYEQYF

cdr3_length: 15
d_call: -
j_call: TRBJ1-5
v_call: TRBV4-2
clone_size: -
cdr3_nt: TGTGCCAGCAGCCAAGCGGTGGGAAGCAATCAGCCCCAGCATTTT
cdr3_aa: CASSQAVGSNQPQHF

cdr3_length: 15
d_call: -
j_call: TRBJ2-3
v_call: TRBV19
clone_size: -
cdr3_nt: TGTGCCAGTAGTATAGGTCGGCTGGTCACAGATACGCAGTATTTT
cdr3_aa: CASSIGRLVTDTQYF